A selection of T cell receptor beta chains follows, all from one sample in a study of cytomegalovirus exposure and HLA in healthy donors. This table comes from immunoSEQ multiplex PCR, and its TCRdb copy is limited to in-frame clones, with some not included. The sample carries approximately 210,000 clones, about 75% recorded once. Sequencing was done on a sample of PBMCs. These TCRs come from a male donor in good health and CMV-seronegative. The CDR3 runs from the conserved cysteine through the conserved F or W. Fields, in order: J gene, D gene, clone size, V gene, CDR3 DNA, CDR3 protein. The D gene is left open where the match is weak. Some rows have no size entry. The others give once, few or many, or a class for an expanded clone.

TRBJ1-4 NA few TRBV28 TGTGCCAGCAGCCCGACAGTCTCTAATGAAAAACTGTTTTTT CASSPTVSNEKLFF
TRBJ2-2 NA NA TRBV5-4 TGTGCCAGCAGCTTCCAGGGGGAGCTGTTTTTT CASSFQGELFF
TRBJ2-1 TRBD2 NA TRBV11-2 TGTGCCAGCAGCCCCACTAGCGGCAATGAGCAGTTCTTC CASSPTSGNEQFF
TRBJ2-1 NA NA TRBV1 TGCACCAGCAGCCACGGACTAGCCAATGAGCAGTTCTTC CTSSHGLANEQFF
TRBJ2-6 NA NA TRBV5-5 TGTGCCAGCAGTCCAGAATTCTCTGGGGCCAACGTCCTGACTTTC CASSPEFSGANVLTF
TRBJ2-7 TRBD1 NA TRBV11-2 TGTGCCAGCAGCTTAGAAGGACAGGATTCCTACGAGCAGTACTTC CASSLEGQDSYEQYF
TRBJ2-1 NA NA TRBV27 TGTGCCAGCAGTTTGTGGGGGGATGAGCAGTTCTTC CASSLWGDEQFF
TRBJ2-1 NA NA TRBV7-6 TGTGCCAGCAGCTTAGCGTCGGGGGGCCGTTCCTACAATGAGCAGTTCTTC CASSLASGGRSYNEQFF
TRBJ1-1 NA NA TRBV5-5 TGTGCCAGCAGCTTGGCTAGGTCGAAGGCTTTCTTT CASSLARSKAFF
TRBJ2-4 NA NA TRBV2 TGTGCCAGCAGTGAAGCGCGGGGCATTCAGTACTTC CASSEARGIQYF
TRBJ2-3 NA NA TRBV19 TGTGCCAGCCACTCCACGGGGGGCTGGACAGATACGCAGTATTTT CASHSTGGWTDTQYF
TRBJ2-7 NA NA TRBV19 TGTGCCAGTAGGCGGCCGGCTGGCGAGCAGTACTTC CASRRPAGEQYF
TRBJ2-2 NA NA TRBV7-3 TGTGCCAGCAGCCTGACAAAGTCGAACACCGGGGAGCTGTTTTTT CASSLTKSNTGELFF
TRBJ2-7 NA NA TRBV10-3 TGTGCCATCAGAGGCGGACAGTCCTACGAGCAGTACTTC CAIRGGQSYEQYF
TRBJ2-7 TRBD2 NA TRBV9 TGTGCCAGCAGCGTAGCTGAGCTAGCGGCCCCCTACGAGCAGTACTTC CASSVAELAAPYEQYF
TRBJ2-7 NA NA TRBV5-6 TGTGCCAGCAGGTCACAGGCTAGCTCCTACGAGCAGTACTTC CASRSQASSYEQYF
TRBJ1-2 TRBD1 once TRBV11-2 TGTGCCAGCAGCTTACGGACAGGGGGAGGCTACACCTTC CASSLRTGGGYTF
TRBJ1-3 NA few TRBV6-5 TGTGCCAGCAGTTACTCCGGGGGGCGAGGAAACACCATATATTTT CASSYSGGRGNTIYF
TRBJ1-1 NA NA TRBV7-9 TGTGCCAGCAGCTTAAAACGGGACACTGAAGCTTTCTTT CASSLKRDTEAFF
TRBJ1-1 NA NA TRBV10-3 TGTGCCATCAGTGAGTCAGGCAGGGCGGACACTGAAGCTTTCTTT CAISESGRADTEAFF
TRBJ2-7 NA many TRBV6-5 TGTGCCAGCAGTACAATGAACTACGAGCAGTACTTC CASSTMNYEQYF
TRBJ1-3 TRBD1 NA TRBV5-6 TGTGCCAGCAGCTCAAGTTGGGACAGGGCTGGAAACACCATATATTTT CASSSSWDRAGNTIYF